The 9 T cell receptor beta chains listed next were all sequenced from one sample in a study of T cells in Graves' hyperthyroidism and ophthalmopathy. Amplification of TCR beta CDR3 regions used RNA as the template. HTBI primers were employed in a first-round RT-PCR of the TCR CDR3. TCRdb independently ran MiXCR on the multiplex PCR reads; one entry per CDR3 protein. The table includes over 700,000 distinct CDR3 sequences, 35% detected once. Sequencing used blood. The receptor set was obtained from a woman aged 40 to 49 with Graves' hyperthyroidism.

This clonotype was observed a handful of times. A much larger clone is a single base away; this may be a read error. V usage is TRBV9 and J usage is TRBJ1-2; 9 nucleotides match TRBD1. The CDR3 covers 13 residues. Germline values: CDR1 SGDLS, CDR2 YYNGEE. Germline trimming cut 7 bases from V and 12 bases from J; bases unmatched to any gene: 13. The CDR3 reads CASGAGQGGSHTF. DNA of the CDR3: TGTGCCAGCGGCGCGGGACAGGGAGGGTCCCACACCTTC.

J is TRBJ2-3 and V is TRBV11-3; 10 nucleotides line up with TRBD1. V dropped 5 bases and J dropped 9; count of bases not matched to a gene: 5. The CDR3 has 13 residues. The germline CDR1 and CDR2 sequences are SGHNT and YENEEA. This CDR3 is CASSQDRGHTQYF. CDR3 DNA sequence: TGTGCCAGCAGCCAAGACAGGGGGCACACGCAGTATTTT.

The rearrangement joins TRBV9 to TRBJ1-2; D might be TRBD1 (5 bases). The CDR3 spans 13 residues. V shed 2 bases and J shed 8 bases, with 13 bases lying between them. Germline lookup yields CDR1 SGDLS and CDR2 YYNGEE. The CDR3 spells CASSVAGGDGYTF. CDR3 in DNA: TGTGCCAGCAGCGTGGCGGGAGGGGACGGCTACACCTTC.

The genes are TRBV25-1 and TRBJ2-5; 12 bases fit TRBD2. The CDR3 length is 16 residues. Trimming at V came to 7 bases and at J to 5 bases, leaving 11 bases not matched to a gene. CDR1 and CDR2 (germline): MGHDK, SYGVNS. The CDR3 here is CASTLETSGSVETQYF. In DNA, the CDR3 is TGTGCCAGCACGTTAGAGACTAGCGGGAGTGTGGAGACCCAGTACTTC.

V is TRBV20-1 and J is TRBJ2-5; the D call may be TRBD1 or TRBD2 (5 bases each). Germline V gene lookup returns CDR1 DFQATT and CDR2 SNEGSKA (reference sequence). The CDR3 sequence is 13 residues long. Trimming pared 5 bases from V and 6 bases from J, leaving 16 bases between. The CDR3 here is CSAFREGKKTQYF. The CDR3 coding sequence is TGCAGTGCTTTTAGAGAGGGGAAGAAGACCCAGTACTTC.

This clonotype was counted at least ten times. V gene TRBV10-3 combines with J gene TRBJ1-1; unclear D gene. The germline V gene encodes CDR1 ENHRY and CDR2 SYGVKD. Trimming took off 10 bases at V and 6 bases at J, with 15 bases between the two ends. The CDR3 totals 12 residues. CDR3 coding DNA: TGTGCCAGCAGAGAGGTACTGGCTGAAGCTTTCTTT. This sequence encodes CASREVLAEAFF.

A note on this clonotype: The junction differs from germline at one of its ends, possibly a read error. CDR3 residues: CASSESSGRSNEQFF. CDR3 in DNA: TGTGCCAGCAGTGAATCCAGCGGGAGGTCGAATGAGCAGTTCTTC. This chain connects TRBV10-3 to TRBJ2-1; 9 bases align to TRBD2. In germline, CDR1 is ENHRY, CDR2 SYGVKD. The CDR3 is made up of 15 amino acids.

The chain recombines TRBV4-3 with TRBJ2-2, with D perhaps being TRBD1 or TRBD2 (6 bases each). V lost 3 bases and J 7 bases, leaving 15 bases between the germline ends. CDR1 and CDR2 (germline): LGHNA, YSLEER. The CDR3 has 15 residues. This chain's CDR3 is CASSHGPEGGGELFF. CDR3 nucleotides: TGCGCCAGCAGCCACGGACCAGAGGGGGGCGGGGAGCTGTTTTTT.

This rearrangement joins TRBV28 to TRBJ2-7; no firm D call. V was trimmed by 0 bases and J by 5 bases, leaving 5 bases between them. The CDR3 totals 12 residues. The V gene's germline CDR1 is MDHEN and CDR2 SYDVKM. CDR3 in DNA: TGTGCCAGCAGTTTATGGGGGAACGAGCAGTACTTC. Encoded protein: CASSLWGNEQYF. The full variable domain, completed using reference TRBV28 and TRBJ2-7, is DVKVTQSSRYLVKRTGEKVFLECVQDMDHENMFWYRQDPGLGLRLIYFSYDVKMKEKGDIPEGYSVSREKKERFSLILESASTNQTSMYLCASSLWGNEQYFGPGTRLTVT.